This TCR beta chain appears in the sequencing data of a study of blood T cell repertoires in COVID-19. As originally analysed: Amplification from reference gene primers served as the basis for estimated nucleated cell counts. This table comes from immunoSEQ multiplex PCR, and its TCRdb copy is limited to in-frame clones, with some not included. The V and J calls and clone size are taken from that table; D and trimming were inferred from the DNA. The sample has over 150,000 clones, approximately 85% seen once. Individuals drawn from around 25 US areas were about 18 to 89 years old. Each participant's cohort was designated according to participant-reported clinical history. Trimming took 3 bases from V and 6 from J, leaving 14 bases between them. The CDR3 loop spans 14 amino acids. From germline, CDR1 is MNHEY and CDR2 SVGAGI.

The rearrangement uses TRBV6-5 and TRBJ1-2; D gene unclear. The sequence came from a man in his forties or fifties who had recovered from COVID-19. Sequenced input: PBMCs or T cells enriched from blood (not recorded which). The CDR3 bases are TGTGCCAGCAGTTATTCTCCGGTGAGGGATGGCTACACCTTC. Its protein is CASSYSPVRDGYTF.